The entry below gives a single T cell receptor (beta chain) sequence along with its context. In its sample, this clonotype was seen many times. Its antigen has not been determined. One base away there is no much larger clone; base qualities are not given. This specimen belongs to a study of neurological immune-mediated disorders (dated by TCRdb to the late 2010s). About the investigation overall: The study compared peripheral blood TCR-beta repertoires of HTLV-I-associated myelopathy (HAM/TSP) patients, multiple sclerosis patients and healthy controls using UMI-based sequencing. Longitudinal HAM/TSP donors and healthy donors each had 3 time-points at intervals of roughly 3-40 months. Alongside PBMC samples, the set of 106 TCR-beta libraries contained longitudinal samples, technical triplicates, and paired CD4+ and CD8+ T-cell subsets that had been sorted. Of the roughly 71 subjects in the cohort, some 14 were HAM/TSP patients, about 34 were multiple sclerosis patients, and about 20 were healthy controls.

The intended sense of this specimen's time point label: longitudinal time-point 3. The healthy controls were volunteers from a blood bank in Maryland, USA. Libraries from unsorted PBMCs were made from 2 million PBMCs kept in RNAlater at -80 degrees C until RNA extraction. Peripheral blood underwent Ficoll-Hypaque density gradient centrifugation to isolate PBMCs, which were then cryopreserved in liquid nitrogen. cDNA synthesis used template-switch 5'RACE with a primer carrying a 10-nucleotide random unique molecular identifier tagging each TCR transcript. Over 170 million TCR-beta sequences, covering 15-18 subjects, were produced in each sequencing run. The RNeasy kit was used for extraction of total RNA. TCR-beta VDJ regions were amplified with primers for the TCR constant region and the 5'RACE anchor, using the KAPA Real-time Library Amplification kit. Sample indexes and Illumina adaptors were added in a first PCR, after which library yield was increased in a second PCR. After purification with Ampure beads, the TCR product of roughly 650 bp was size-selected on a 2% E-gel SizeSelection system. Before pooling, library quality was assessed on a Bioanalyzer, concentration was determined with Qubit, and library quantification was performed with the Kapa Library Quantification kit. Paired-end 2 x 150 bp sequencing of the libraries was performed on an Illumina HiSeq 2500. To increase sequence diversity, about 24-32% phiX was spiked into each library pool. Processing in the source paper ran as follows. The UMI-based MiGEC pipeline processed quality-filtered reads and removed over 80% of raw TCR sequences during error correction. IMGT germline references were used for alignment of VDJ genes, and clonotypes were defined by a unique CDR3 amino acid sequence together with V-J genes. Clonal expansion, Shannon diversity, and CDR3 relatedness (CalcPairwiseDistances, ClusterSamples) were evaluated with VDJtools, and phylogenetic trees were built with CLCbio workbench. Expanded clones were defined as having at least 8 unique UMIs, based on coefficient-of-variation modelling across technical triplicates. TCRdb reprocessing: public reads trimmed at Q25 with fastp, clones called with MiXCR, in-frame beta chains kept. Each CDR3 protein gets just one entry, which takes the most common genes and DNA from the rows behind it. The V and J calls shown here were made by TCRdb, not taken from the authors' results. The sample contains around 53,000 distinct CDR3 sequences, 8% to 9% of them found a single time. The ten largest clones capture 1.9% of the sample.

From the cysteine up to the phenylalanine, the CDR3 has a length of 12 residues. CDR3 DNA is the only sequence kept; it has 36 bases, read in frame from the first base. Relative to germline, V is 3 bases shorter and J is 9 bases shorter, with 11 bases between their ends. The paper's findings and limits, for the study overall: TCR clonal expansion was highest in HAM/TSP patients and lowest in MS patients, with MS patients falling below even healthy controls. Across subjects, expanded clones never shared an identical CDR3 amino acid sequence, which suggests that the TCR-beta repertoires in every group were private.

The chain employs TRBV12-3 or TRBV12-4 and TRBJ1-1; the D gene is unclear. Source material: PBMCs. This TCR derives from a woman in her thirties or forties in good health. The CDR3 corresponds to CASSLRRDQAFF. The DNA sequence is TGTGCCAGCAGTTTGCGGAGGGATCAAGCTTTCTTT.